This passage covers 27 T cell receptor beta chains from one sample sequenced in a study of T cell responses to AZD1222 COVID-19 vaccine (dated by TCRdb to the early 2020s). Per the publication, the time point label means: baseline before first vaccination. The method behind the library was the immunoSEQ multiplex PCR assay. This immuneACCESS table, as held by TCRdb, lists in-frame sequences with V and J called but not all clones. Of the missing ones, under half trace to an unresolved V gene in checked studies; the others have no known cause. A total of 150,000 to 200,000 clones appear in this sample, roughly 93% of them only once. The top ten clonotypes cover about 3.9% of the sample. This material consisted of peripheral blood, taken on day 0 of AZD1222 vaccination. The receptors stem from an adult in good health.

This rearrangement joins TRBV14 to TRBJ1-5; a possible D gene is TRBD1 (6 bases). Trimming cost V 0 bases and J 9 bases, with 18 bases left between them. Germline V gene lookup returns CDR1 SGHDN and CDR2 FVKESK. This CDR3 has 16 amino acids. CDR3 in amino acids: CASSQEDSIRPWPQHF. The CDR3 DNA reads TGTGCCAGCAGCCAAGAGGACAGTATCCGGCCATGGCCCCAGCATTTT.

This clone occurred once. The chain is built from TRBV12-3 or TRBV12-4 and TRBJ1-2; D ambiguous. Trimming took off 3 bases at V and 3 bases at J, with 8 bases between the two ends. The CDR3 has 13 amino acids. The CDR3, as DNA: TGTGCCAGCAGTTTTCCCCAGGACTATGGCTACACCTTC. This gives the protein CASSFPQDYGYTF.

This clone was counted a single time. The chain recombines TRBV11-2 with TRBJ1-4, with 11 nucleotides matching TRBD1. Germline V gene sequence: CDR1 SGHAT, CDR2 FQNNGV. This CDR3 comprises 16 residues. V was clipped by 1 base and J by 8 bases; unmatched bases: 6. CDR3 sequence reads: CASSLGSGTGGEKLFF. Written as DNA, the CDR3 is TGTGCCAGCAGCTTAGGGTCAGGGACAGGGGGAGAAAAACTGTTTTTT.

V is TRBV2 and J is TRBJ1-6, with D hard to call. The CDR3 sequence is 16 residues long. Trimming took 7 bases from V and 0 from J, leaving 13 bases between them. Germline V CDR1 and CDR2: SNHLY, FYNNEI. The CDR3 sequence is CASTLLGISYNSPLHF. CDR3 DNA sequence: TGTGCCAGCACCCTACTAGGGATCTCCTATAATTCACCCCTCCACTTT.

Here the CDR3 DNA reads TGTGCCAGCTCACCCGGACAGGGGGCTGTGGATGAGCAGTTCTTC. As protein: CASSPGQGAVDEQFF. The chain combines TRBV18 with TRBJ2-1; 11 bases align to TRBD1. The J segment lost 8 bases and the V segment lost 3 bases, leaving 6 bases of the junction unmatched. Germline assignment: CDR1 KGHSH and CDR2 LQKENI. The CDR3 spans 15 residues. The full variable domain, in which reference TRBV18 and TRBJ2-1 provide the parts outside the CDR3, is NAGVMQNPRHLVRRRGQEARLRCSPMKGHSHVYWYRQLPEEGLKFMVYLQKENIIDESGMPKERFSAEFPKEGPSILRIQQVVRGDSAAYFCASSPGQGAVDEQFFGPGTRLTVL.

The chain links TRBV7-9 to TRBJ1-1; D unclear. Germline-derived CDR1 and CDR2 are SEHNR and FQNEAQ (reference sequence). The V end was cut by 2 bases, the J end by 0 bases, with 7 bases between. CDR3 length: 14 amino acids. The CDR3 protein is CASSLNTMNTEAFF. The DNA of the CDR3 is TGTGCCAGCAGCTTAAATACCATGAACACTGAAGCTTTCTTT.

The chain recombines TRBV13 with TRBJ1-1; perhaps TRBD1 as D (5 bases). The CDR3 contains 16 residues. Per the germline V gene, CDR1 is PRHDT and CDR2 is FYEKMQ (reference sequence). The V end lost 5 bases, the J end lost 9 bases, and 25 bases lay between the germline ends. DNA for the CDR3: TGTGCCAGCAGCCTCCGTCAGTGGGCCGACGGGGGGAAAGCTTTCTTT. Protein sequence: CASSLRQWADGGKAFF. Full variable domain (outside the CDR3, taken from reference TRBV13 and TRBJ1-1): AAGVIQSPRHLIKEKRETATLKCYPIPRHDTVYWYQQGPGQDPQFLISFYEKMQSDKGSIPDRFSAQQFSDYHSELNMSSLELGDSALYFCASSLRQWADGGKAFFGQGTRLTVV.

V and J are TRBV12-3 or TRBV12-4 and TRBJ1-1; D call uncertain. Between the trimmed V and J ends, which lost 7 bases and 5 bases, there was a span of 11 bases. The CDR3 runs 12 residues. The CDR3 loop is CASIETGTEAFF. The CDR3 region has the DNA TGTGCCAGCATCGAAACGGGGACTGAAGCTTTCTTT.

The chain combines TRBV7-9 with TRBJ1-1; weak D call: TRBD1 (5 bases). The CDR3 extends over 13 amino acids. Trimming pared 0 bases from V and 4 bases from J, leaving 6 bases between. The germline V gene encodes CDR1 SEHNR and CDR2 FQNEAQ (reference sequence). The CDR3 DNA follows: TGTGCCAGCAGCTTAGCCGGGACCACTGAAGCTTTCTTT. It translates to CASSLAGTTEAFF.

The chain couples TRBV19 to TRBJ1-2; D remains unclear. Deletions cut 7 bases from V and 4 bases from J, with 19 bases between. Germline loops: CDR1 LNHDA, CDR2 SQIVND (reference sequence). There are 15 residues in the CDR3. The CDR3 region is CASIIGSGYIYGYTF. The CDR3 DNA sequence: TGTGCCAGTATAATCGGGTCAGGTTATATCTATGGCTACACCTTC.

The rearrangement joins TRBV7-2 to TRBJ1-5, with TRBD1 matching 7 bases. Germline V gene lookup returns CDR1 SGHTA and CDR2 FQGNSA. The CDR3 consists of 15 residues. With 1 base clipped from V and 7 bases from J, the junction kept 7 bases outside the gene matches. CDR3 bases: TGTGCCAGCAGCTTAGGAGACAGGGTGAGACAGCCCCAGCATTTT. Translating gives CASSLGDRVRQPQHF.

The DNA of the CDR3 is TGCGCCAGCAGATCCGGCGGGGACAGGGCTTCGATGAACACTGAAGCTTTCTTT. This translates into CASRSGGDRASMNTEAFF. The chain joins TRBV5-1 to TRBJ1-1; 9 nucleotides line up with TRBD1. CDR1 and CDR2 (germline): SGHRS, YFSETQ. The CDR3 extends over 18 amino acids. Trimming at V came to 5 bases and at J to 0 bases, leaving 14 bases not matched to a gene.

The gene calls are TRBV1 and TRBJ2-1; the D call TRBD2 from the table was never checked on the DNA. TRBV1 is tagged as a pseudogene. The CDR3 spans 17 residues. DNA for the CDR3: TGCACCAGCAGCCAACGGCTCGGGACTAGCTCCTACAATGAGCAGTTCTTC. Translation: CTSSQRLGTSSYNEQFF.

As DNA, the CDR3 is TGTGCCAGCAGCCAATATGAGGACCCATTCCAGTTCTTC. Protein product: CASSQYEDPFQFF. This chain uses TRBV3-1 (or the pseudogene TRBV3-2) with TRBJ2-1; no clear D gene. Trimming took off 2 bases at V and 13 bases at J, with 15 bases between the two ends. The CDR3 totals 13 residues. Germline V gives CDR1 LGHDT, CDR2 YNNKEL (reference sequence).

The chain carries TRBV5-1 and TRBJ1-1, with 7 bases matching TRBD1. Trimming took 4 bases from V and 3 from J; bases not matched to a gene: 9. In germline, CDR1 is SGHRS, CDR2 YFSETQ. The CDR3 runs 15 residues. The CDR3 spells CASSPPTGAHTEAFF. DNA of the CDR3: TGCGCCAGCAGCCCCCCTACAGGGGCGCACACTGAAGCTTTCTTT.

The rearrangement joins TRBV6-5 to TRBJ2-1; TRBD2 matches 11 bases. Unmatched junction bases numbered 3, after V lost 8 bases and J lost 6 bases. This CDR3 has 13 residues. The germline V gene encodes CDR1 MNHEY and CDR2 SVGAGI. The CDR3 sequence is CASSTSGSNEQFF. The CDR3 DNA is TGTGCCAGCTCTACTAGCGGGAGCAATGAGCAGTTCTTC.

This chain joins TRBV6-5 and TRBJ1-6; 10 nucleotides match TRBD1. In germline, CDR1 is MNHEY, CDR2 SVGAGI. The CDR3 has 14 amino acids. The junction had 2 bases not matched to a gene; V was cut back by 6 bases and J by 6 bases. The CDR3 loop reads CASRGDRGNSPLHF. CDR3 DNA sequence: TGTGCCAGCAGAGGGGACAGGGGTAATTCACCCCTCCACTTT.

The chain uses TRBV15 and TRBJ2-7, with 7 positions matching TRBD2. After removal of 8 bases from V and 2 bases from J, the junction contained 6 bases not matched to a gene. Germline values: CDR1 LNHNV, CDR2 YYDKDF (reference sequence). The CDR3 spans 13 residues. The CDR3 nucleotides read TGTGCCACCCTGGACGGGGGGACCTACGAGCAGTACTTC. Encoded protein: CATLDGGTYEQYF.

The chain carries TRBV7-9 and TRBJ1-2; D gene ambiguous. Trimming cost V 3 bases and J 5 bases, with 13 bases left between them. Germline V gene sequence: CDR1 SEHNR, CDR2 FQNEAQ (reference sequence). The CDR3 runs to 14 residues. The CDR3 DNA reads TGTGCCAGCAGCTTTTCTTTCGACCCATATGGCTACACCTTC. Translating gives CASSFSFDPYGYTF.

V usage is TRBV7-2 and J usage is TRBJ1-6; TRBD1 agrees at 7 bases. This CDR3 contains 16 residues. Germline CDR1 and CDR2: SGHTA and FQGNSA. V was pared by 2 bases and J by 4 bases, with 5 bases of the junction left unmatched. CDR3 sequence reads: CASSLQSGQYNSPLHF. CDR3 DNA sequence: TGTGCCAGCAGCTTACAGTCGGGACAGTATAATTCACCCCTCCACTTT.

J is TRBJ2-1 and V is TRBV19; D unresolved. The CDR3 spans 13 residues. Germline lookup yields CDR1 LNHDA and CDR2 SQIVND (reference sequence). V was pared by 4 bases and J by 4 bases, with 8 bases between. The CDR3 DNA reads TGTGCCAGTAGTAGGTGGCAGTACAATGAGCAGTTCTTC. It codes for CASSRWQYNEQFF.

The V gene is TRBV7-9, the J gene TRBJ2-7; D ambiguous. The V gene lost 6 bases and the J gene lost 0 bases, with 12 bases spanning the gap. The CDR3 runs to 14 residues. Germline values: CDR1 SEHNR, CDR2 FQNEAQ (reference sequence). The CDR3, as DNA: TGTGCCAGCAGTTGGGATCGTAGCTCCTACGAGCAGTACTTC. It encodes CASSWDRSSYEQYF.

V gene TRBV7-2 combines with J gene TRBJ2-1; D call uncertain. The CDR3 consists of 15 residues. From germline, CDR1 is SGHTA and CDR2 FQGNSA. V was pared by 4 bases and J by 9 bases, with 19 bases between. The CDR3 bases are TGTGCCAGCAGCTCCCTAGGGTCAGTGGGCAGTGAGCAGTTCTTC. It translates to CASSSLGSVGSEQFF.

The CDR3 sequence: CASGGDRGRPNTEAFF. The CDR3 bases are TGTGCCAGTGGGGGGGACAGGGGCAGGCCGAACACTGAAGCTTTCTTT. V usage is TRBV19 and J usage is TRBJ1-1, with 10 bases fitting TRBD1. Trimming removed 8 bases from V and 1 base from J; junction bases left unmatched: 10. CDR1 is LNHDA and CDR2 is SQIVND in the germline V gene (reference sequence). The CDR3 runs 16 residues.

The chain is built from TRBV5-1 and TRBJ1-1; 11 bases align to TRBD1. The CDR3 totals 15 residues. V gave up 4 bases and J gave up 3 bases; unmatched junction bases: 5. Germline CDR1 reads SGHRS; CDR2 reads YFSETQ. In DNA form, the CDR3 reads TGCGCCAGCAGCGCGGGACAGGGGGTGGACACTGAAGCTTTCTTT. This sequence encodes CASSAGQGVDTEAFF.

The chain is built from TRBV7-9 and TRBJ1-2; D perhaps matches TRBD1 (6 bases). CDR1 SEHNR and CDR2 FQNEAQ come from the germline V gene (reference sequence). Trimming removed 5 bases at V and 8 bases at J, with 18 bases between. The CDR3 is 14 residues long. CDR3 amino acids: CASSTMTGPGGYTF. The DNA of the CDR3 is TGTGCCAGCAGCACTATGACAGGTCCCGGCGGCTACACCTTC.

The J gene is TRBJ1-1, the V gene TRBV5-1; D not certain. The CDR3 runs 13 residues. The germline V gene has CDR1 SGHRS and CDR2 YFSETQ. The V and J ends lost 2 bases and 3 bases respectively, with 8 bases between them. The CDR3 here is CASSFHPDTEAFF. The CDR3 DNA reads TGCGCCAGCAGCTTCCATCCGGACACTGAAGCTTTCTTT.